This T cell receptor beta chain is from a study of tumor and adjacent non-tumor tissue in lung cancer. The library came from three nested PCR rounds adapted from ARM-PCR protocols. In TCRdb, the multiplex PCR reads were re-called with MiXCR into one record per CDR3 protein. Found here are 90,000 to 130,000 distinct CDR3 sequences, nearly 85% of them singletons; the top ten hold approximately 22%. No cell sorting was done before RNA was extracted from the tissue. There are a few counts of this clonotype. Sequence at one end of the junction differs from germline and may be a read error. Looked up from germline, CDR1 is SGHTA and CDR2 is FQGTGA. The CDR3 is made up of 12 amino acids.

Sequences were obtained from lung tumor tissue. The chain combines TRBV7-3 with TRBJ2-2; either TRBD1 or TRBD2 may fit D (5 bases each). This sequence was found in a man in his 70s with non-small cell lung cancer. For the CDR3, the DNA is TGTGCCAGCAGCTTAGCCCCTGGGGGGCTGTTTTTT. Amino acid sequence: CASSLAPGGLFF.